The 18 T cell receptor beta chains below all came from one sample that was sequenced in a study of shared clonotypes between healthy human individuals. The method was immunoSEQ multiplex PCR; TCRdb's version includes in-frame clones alone and lacks a portion of them. The repertoire holds over 2 million clones, with around 93% as singletons. The sample comprised naive CD4+ T cells from PBMCs. As for subset: CD45RA+ positively selected. These receptor sequences come from a man aged 18 to 30 in good health. Some clones in this sample may be carry-over from other donors' samples.

A single count supports this clone. The chain recombines TRBV28 with TRBJ2-3; 11 bases are a match to TRBD1. Germline V lookup: CDR1 MDHEN, CDR2 SYDVKM. Germline trimming cut 6 bases from V and 3 bases from J; bases unmatched to any gene: 8. The CDR3 contains 16 residues. The CDR3 DNA reads TGTGCCAGCAGACCGCCGGGACAGGGGGAGACAGATACGCAGTATTTT. Protein product: CASRPPGQGETDTQYF.

V is TRBV6-6 and J is TRBJ2-6; D ambiguous. Germline CDR1 MNHNY, CDR2 SVGAGI (reference sequence). CDR3 length equals 16 residues. Trimming took off 4 bases at V and 0 bases at J, with 10 bases between the two ends. The CDR3 sequence is CASSSQGLSGANVLTF. Here the CDR3 DNA reads TGTGCCAGCAGTTCCCAAGGCCTCTCTGGGGCCAACGTCCTGACTTTC.

The chain couples TRBV18 to TRBJ1-1; D is uncertain. The CDR3 loop spans 16 amino acids. V lost 3 bases and J lost 1, with 15 bases in between. Looked up from germline, CDR1 is KGHSH and CDR2 is LQKENI. The CDR3 region is CASSPRIVGGNTEAFF. CDR3 nucleotide sequence: TGTGCCAGCTCACCCCGTATTGTTGGAGGGAACACTGAAGCTTTCTTT.

As to this clone: The identical CDR3 is also encoded by other nucleotide sequences in the sample. The chain recombines TRBV18 with TRBJ2-5; no clear D gene. V was clipped by 3 bases and J by 5 bases, with 7 bases between them. CDR1 and CDR2 from the germline V gene are KGHSH and LQKENI. The CDR3 is 12 residues long. CDR3 amino acids: CASSPLGETQYF. CDR3 nucleotide sequence: TGTGCCAGCTCACCCCTGGGGGAGACCCAGTACTTC.

The chain carries TRBV7-2 and TRBJ2-1, with 11 nucleotides matching TRBD2. Per the germline V gene, CDR1 is SGHTA and CDR2 is FQGNSA. This CDR3 has 18 residues. The V gene end was trimmed by 1 base and the J gene end by 8 bases; junction bases not matched to a gene: 13. The CDR3 DNA follows: TGTGCCAGCAGCTTAGAGTCAATAGCGGGAGGGCCCGGCGATGAGCAGTTCTTC. Its protein product is CASSLESIAGGPGDEQFF.

The rearrangement uses TRBV4-3 and TRBJ2-6; D is ambiguous. V dropped 0 bases and J dropped 4 bases, with 7 bases sitting between them. CDR1 and CDR2 from the germline V gene are LGHNA and YSLEER. The CDR3 runs 15 residues. The CDR3 spells CASSQELSGANVLTF. CDR3 nucleotides: TGCGCCAGCAGCCAAGAACTCTCCGGGGCCAACGTCCTGACTTTC.

CDR3 bases: TGTGCCAGCAGCTTACCCGGACAAGGGGTCAATCAGCCCCAGCATTTT. Translation: CASSLPGQGVNQPQHF. The chain couples TRBV28 to TRBJ1-5; D might be TRBD1 (5 bases). V lost 6 bases, J lost 3 bases, and 18 bases lay in between. The V gene's germline CDR1 is MDHEN and CDR2 SYDVKM. This CDR3 contains 16 residues. The whole variable domain, remainder taken from reference TRBV28 and TRBJ1-5, is DVKVTQSSRYLVKRTGEKVFLECVQDMDHENMFWYRQDPGLGLRLIYFSYDVKMKEKGDIPEGYSVSREKKERFSLILESASTNQTSMYLCASSLPGQGVNQPQHFGDGTRLSIL.

CDR3 amino acids: CASRLEAGRYNEQFF. CDR3 in DNA: TGTGCCAGCAGATTAGAGGCGGGAAGATACAATGAGCAGTTCTTC. The chain combines TRBV6-1 with TRBJ2-1; tentative D call: TRBD2 (6 bases). CDR1 and CDR2 from the germline V gene are MNHNS and SASEGT. The CDR3 has 15 residues. The ends were cut back, 6 bases at V and 4 bases at J, with 16 bases in the middle.

In the case of this clone: This specimen includes other DNA sequences encoding the same CDR3. The chain recombines TRBV6-5 with TRBJ2-1, with a possible D match to TRBD2 (6 bases). V was trimmed by 5 bases and J by 1 base, leaving 12 bases between them. This CDR3 has 15 amino acids. Germline V lookup: CDR1 MNHEY, CDR2 SVGAGI. The CDR3 protein is CASSRAGGSYNEQFF. The CDR3 nucleotides are TGTGCCAGCAGTCGGGCCGGGGGATCCTACAATGAGCAGTTCTTC.

The chain links TRBV18 to TRBJ2-1, with no clear D. Germline V gives CDR1 KGHSH, CDR2 LQKENI. The CDR3 runs to 12 residues. V gave up 6 bases and J gave up 9 bases, with 12 bases separating them. The chain's CDR3 is CASSQTRVEQFF. The CDR3 coding sequence is TGTGCCAGCTCCCAAACCCGGGTTGAGCAGTTCTTC.

CDR3 region: CASSFGLAGGQETQYF. As DNA, the CDR3 is TGTGCCAGCAGCTTCGGGCTAGCGGGAGGGCAAGAGACCCAGTACTTC. The chain links TRBV7-3 to TRBJ2-5, with 12 positions matching TRBD2. The CDR3 covers 16 residues. CDR1 is SGHTA, CDR2 FQGTGA, per germline. The V and J ends lost 3 bases and 2 bases, in that order; junction bases with no gene match: 4.

The chain is built from TRBV28 and TRBJ2-5, with a possible D match to TRBD1 (6 bases). Germline assignment: CDR1 MDHEN and CDR2 SYDVKM. The CDR3 is made up of 12 amino acids. The V gene lost 5 bases and the J gene lost 7 bases, with 11 bases spanning the gap. Written as DNA, the CDR3 is TGTGCCAGCAGTCAGGGGCGTGGGACCCAGTACTTC. It specifies CASSQGRGTQYF.

The rearrangement links TRBV28 to TRBJ2-4, with D perhaps TRBD1 or TRBD2 (6 bases each). Trimming removed 1 base at V and 6 bases at J, with 7 bases between. The V gene's germline CDR1 is MDHEN and CDR2 SYDVKM. The CDR3 extends over 13 amino acids. This CDR3 is CASSLSGANIQYF. CDR3 bases: TGTGCCAGCAGTTTATCGGGGGCAAACATTCAGTACTTC.

CDR3 in DNA: TGTGCCAGCAGCTTTTCGGGACAGGGGGGCTATGGCTACACCTTC. Its translation is CASSFSGQGGYGYTF. This chain uses TRBV7-2 with TRBJ1-2; TRBD1 aligns across 11 bases. Germline CDR1 SGHTA, CDR2 FQGNSA. V trimming: 3 bases; J trimming: 4 bases; junction bases outside the gene matches: 4. The CDR3 covers 15 residues.

The rearrangement uses TRBV2 and TRBJ2-7; TRBD2 might be the D (6 bases). The germline V and J ends were trimmed by 3 bases and 7 bases, with 19 bases remaining between them. CDR1 and CDR2 from the germline V gene are SNHLY and FYNNEI. The CDR3 consists of 15 residues. DNA of the CDR3: TGTGCCAGCAGTGATGAGGGCAGGTCCGCGGGAGAGCAGTACTTC. Translated, it gives CASSDEGRSAGEQYF.

The chain couples TRBV4-1 to TRBJ2-1; tentatively, D is TRBD1 (6 bases). Germline V gives CDR1 MGHRA, CDR2 YSYEKL. This CDR3 contains 17 residues. V was cut by 4 bases and J by 9 bases, with 25 bases left in between. This chain's CDR3 is CASSPGTILTGPGEQFF. The CDR3 bases are TGCGCCAGCAGCCCTGGTACTATCTTGACAGGTCCTGGTGAGCAGTTCTTC.

The chain is built from TRBV2 and TRBJ1-4, with TRBD1 matching over 9 bases. The germline gives CDR1 SNHLY, CDR2 FYNNEI. This CDR3 spans 15 amino acids. V trimming: 2 bases; J trimming: 6 bases; junction bases outside the gene matches: 4. The CDR3 is CASSETRTGDEKLFF. CDR3 nucleotide sequence: TGTGCCAGCAGTGAAACTAGGACAGGGGATGAAAAACTGTTTTTT.

The V call is TRBV5-1, the J call TRBJ1-1; D possibly corresponds to TRBD1 (5 bases). The CDR3 has 13 residues. The ends were cut back, 4 bases at V and 4 bases at J, with 11 bases in the middle. Per the germline V gene, CDR1 is SGHRS and CDR2 is YFSETQ. CDR3 protein: CASSGGEGTEAFF. As DNA, the CDR3 is TGCGCCAGCAGCGGAGGGGAGGGCACTGAAGCTTTCTTT.